This is a list of T cell receptor beta chains from one sample in a study of T cells in Graves' hyperthyroidism and ophthalmopathy. TCRdb redid the calling of the multiplex PCR reads with MiXCR, one entry per CDR3 protein. The table has almost 600,000 distinct CDR3 sequences, around 45% seen once. Input material: peripheral blood or thyroid tissue (not recorded which). These receptors all come from a young woman with Graves' hyperthyroidism. CDR3s include the opening cysteine and the closing phenylalanine or tryptophan. D genes are given only for firm matches. Where a row states a size, it is once, few, many or the class of an expanded clone; other rows omit it.

TRBJ2-5 | - | TRBV19 | few | CASSITRLQETQYF | TGTGCCAGTAGTATAACCCGACTCCAAGAGACCCAGTACTTC
TRBJ2-5 | - | TRBV27 | - | CASKRKSTQYF | TGTGCCAGCAAGCGAAAGTCGACCCAGTACTTC
TRBJ1-1 | - | TRBV11-2 | many | CASNLGGPEAFF | TGTGCCAGCAACCTGGGGGGTCCTGAAGCTTTCTTT
TRBJ2-7 | - | TRBV29-1 | few | CSVADTAYEQYF | TGCAGCGTAGCGGACACCGCCTACGAGCAGTACTTC
TRBJ1-4 | TRBD1 | TRBV2 | many | CASTQTGAREKLFF | TGTGCCAGCACCCAGACAGGGGCTAGAGAAAAACTGTTTTTT
TRBJ2-5 | - | TRBV29-1 | many | CSVDWGSRRKETQYF | TGCAGCGTTGATTGGGGTAGCAGGAGAAAAGAGACCCAGTACTTC
TRBJ2-2 | TRBD2 | TRBV7-2 | many | CASGPWTSGPPRPGELFF | TGTGCCAGCGGCCCATGGACTAGCGGACCCCCCCGACCCGGGGAGCTGTTTTTT
TRBJ2-1 | - | TRBV20-1 | - | CSAFSGSSYNEQFF | TGCAGTGCTTTTAGCGGAAGCTCCTACAATGAGCAGTTCTTC
TRBJ2-7 | - | TRBV30 | - | CAWIPLSTYEQYF | TGTGCCTGGATACCCCTCTCAACCTACGAGCAGTACTTC
TRBJ2-1 | TRBD2 | TRBV7-9 | - | CASSLVAGGPFEEQFF | TGTGCCAGCAGCTTAGTAGCGGGAGGGCCTTTCGAAGAGCAGTTCTTC
TRBJ1-1 | TRBD1 | TRBV20-1 | - | CSAYRDRGAFF | TGCAGTGCTTACCGGGACAGGGGAGCTTTCTTT
TRBJ1-6 | TRBD1 | TRBV4-2 | - | CASSPLDRGTNSPLHF | TGTGCCAGCAGCCCCTTGGACAGGGGGACGAATTCGCCCCTCCACTTT
TRBJ1-2 | - | TRBV7-8 | - | CASSFNGAGVGYTF | TGTGCCAGCAGCTTCAACGGGGCGGGAGTGGGCTACACCTTC
TRBJ2-7 | TRBD2 | TRBV18 | many | CASSPGRDYYEQYF | TGTGCCAGCTCACCTGGGCGGGACTACTACGAGCAGTACTTC
TRBJ2-2 | - | TRBV4-1 | few | CASSQFSGELFF | TGCGCCAGCAGCCAATTCTCCGGGGAGCTGTTTTTT
TRBJ1-4 | TRBD1 | TRBV6-5 | - | CASSYGDRGANEKLFF | TGTGCCAGCAGTTACGGGGACAGGGGAGCTAATGAAAAACTGTTTTTT
TRBJ2-5 | TRBD2 | TRBV25-1 | - | CASTEWGAGETQYF | TGTGCCAGCACCGAGTGGGGAGCGGGGGAGACCCAGTACTTC
TRBJ2-2 | - | TRBV7-2 | - | CASSTLGNTGELFF | TGTGCCAGCAGCACACTTGGAAACACCGGGGAGCTGTTTTTT
TRBJ2-3 | - | TRBV19 | few | CASSNRDPADTQYF | TGTGCCAGTAGTAACCGGGACCCCGCAGATACGCAGTATTTT
TRBJ1-6 | TRBD1 | TRBV6-5 | many | CASSDRVPYNSPLHF | TGTGCCAGCAGTGACAGGGTGCCATATAATTCACCCCTCCACTTT
TRBJ1-2 | - | TRBV13 | - | CASSGRDYGYTF | TGTGCCAGCAGCGGAAGGGACTATGGCTACACCTTC
TRBJ1-6 | TRBD1 | TRBV24-1 | - | CARDGTGASSPLHF | TGTGCTAGAGATGGGACAGGGGCTAGTTCACCCCTCCACTTT
TRBJ1-5 | TRBD1 | TRBV29-1 | - | CSVDRAGQPQHF | TGCAGTGTGGACAGGGCGGGGCAGCCCCAGCATTTT
TRBJ2-7 | - | TRBV10-3 | - | CAISEVVAQGSSYEQYF | TGTGCCATCAGTGAAGTTGTCGCCCAGGGAAGCTCCTACGAGCAGTACTTC
TRBJ1-2 | TRBD1 | TRBV12-3/TRBV12-4 | many | CASSEYRTGNGPYGYTF | TGTGCCAGCAGTGAATATAGGACAGGGAACGGCCCCTATGGCTACACCTTC
TRBJ2-2 | TRBD2 | TRBV15 | many | CATSTFGLAGDTGELFF | TGTGCCACCAGCACGTTCGGACTAGCGGGAGACACCGGGGAGCTGTTTTTT
TRBJ2-5 | - | TRBV12-3/TRBV12-4 | - | CASSPPGYTGETQYF | TGTGCCAGCAGTCCTCCGGGGTATACGGGCGAGACCCAGTACTTC
TRBJ1-2 | TRBD1 | TRBV6-2/TRBV6-3 | few | CASSQGQGLNYGYTF | TGTGCCAGCAGTCAAGGACAGGGACTTAACTATGGCTACACCTTC
TRBJ2-6 | - | TRBV3-1 | many | CASSQDSSDSGANVLTF | TGTGCCAGCAGCCAAGATAGTTCGGACTCTGGGGCCAACGTCCTGACTTTC
TRBJ1-2 | - | TRBV9 | many | CASSVDWTEDNYGYTF | TGTGCCAGCAGCGTAGATTGGACAGAGGACAACTATGGCTACACCTTC
TRBJ1-4 | - | TRBV20-1 | many | CSARETTNEKLFF | TGCAGTGCTAGAGAGACAACTAATGAAAAACTGTTTTTT
TRBJ2-3 | TRBD2 | TRBV7-2 | few | CASSRLSGAYTDTQYF | TGTGCCAGCAGCCGACTTAGCGGGGCATACACAGATACGCAGTATTTT
TRBJ2-3 | TRBD1 | TRBV10-3 | - | CATTPDRDRDTQYF | TGTGCCACGACTCCCGACAGGGACAGAGATACGCAGTATTTT
TRBJ1-6 | - | TRBV2 | - | CASYSSYNSPLHF | TGTGCCAGCTATAGCTCCTATAATTCACCCCTCCACTTT